Shown below are 21 T cell receptor beta chains from a single sample sequenced in a study of blood T cell repertoires in COVID-19 (dated by TCRdb to between 2020 and 2021). Library generation was performed with the immunoSEQ multiplex PCR assay. The immuneACCESS repertoire file appears here via TCRdb, limited to in-frame rearrangements. These files lack a portion of the clones; in checked studies, under half of the deficit traces to unresolved V genes, and the cause of the others is not known. The sample contains 80,000 to 95,000 clones, over 70% of them found a single time. The ten largest clones represent just under 10% of the sample. Input material: peripheral blood. These receptors were collected from a woman aged 80 or over with acute or convalescent COVID-19.

V is TRBV6-5 and J is TRBJ2-2, with D possibly TRBD1 on 6 matching bases. Trimming stripped 6 bases from V and 8 bases from J, with 19 bases between. CDR1 is MNHEY, CDR2 SVGAGI, per germline. The CDR3 has 15 residues. The CDR3 loop reads CASSHDRTRHGELFF. For the CDR3, the DNA is TGTGCCAGCAGCCACGACAGGACCAGGCATGGGGAGCTGTTTTTT.

This clone came up many times. Other DNA sequences in this specimen translate into the identical CDR3. This chain connects TRBV4-3 to TRBJ1-1; unclear D gene. The CDR3 sequence is 13 residues long. Germline V lookup: CDR1 LGHNA, CDR2 YSLEER. V gave up 4 bases and J gave up 1 base, with 7 bases separating them. The CDR3 loop is CASSRQENTEAFF. The DNA for the CDR3 is TGCGCCAGCAGCCGTCAGGAGAACACTGAAGCTTTCTTT.

The V call is TRBV28, the J call TRBJ2-7; 11 positions agree with TRBD1. V trimming: 6 bases; J trimming: 3 bases; junction bases outside the gene matches: 7. The CDR3 has 15 residues. Germline-derived CDR1 and CDR2 are MDHEN and SYDVKM. The CDR3 DNA reads as TGTGCCAGCAGGGGACAGGGGGATAAGATCTACGAGCAGTACTTC. This codes for CASRGQGDKIYEQYF. Combining the CDR3 with reference TRBV28 and TRBJ2-7 gives the whole variable domain DVKVTQSSRYLVKRTGEKVFLECVQDMDHENMFWYRQDPGLGLRLIYFSYDVKMKEKGDIPEGYSVSREKKERFSLILESASTNQTSMYLCASRGQGDKIYEQYFGPGTRLTVT.

The chain is built from TRBV30 and TRBJ1-1; D is undetermined. Germline V lookup: CDR1 GTSNPN, CDR2 SVGIG (reference sequence). The CDR3 sequence is 12 residues long. V lost 0 bases, J lost 7 bases, and 9 bases lay in between. CDR3 region: CAWSVQSIEAFF. The CDR3 DNA reads TGTGCCTGGAGTGTCCAGTCAATTGAAGCTTTCTTT.

This rearrangement joins TRBV5-1 to TRBJ2-3; 16 nucleotides match TRBD2. Unmatched junction bases numbered 7, after V lost 4 bases and J lost 2 bases. The CDR3 is 18 amino acids. Germline V CDR1 and CDR2: SGHRS, YFSETQ. CDR3 nucleotides: TGCGCCAGCAGCCCCGGGACTAGCGGGGGGGGTACCACAGATACGCAGTATTTT. This encodes CASSPGTSGGGTTDTQYF.

The V call is TRBV5-6, the J call TRBJ1-2; D is unresolved. CDR1 and CDR2 from the germline V gene are SGHDT and YYEEEE. V lost 0 bases and J 4 bases, leaving 13 bases between the germline ends. The CDR3 extends over 15 amino acids. CDR3 protein: CASSLGWGVGYGYTF. CDR3 nucleotide sequence: TGTGCCAGCAGCTTGGGTTGGGGAGTCGGCTATGGCTACACCTTC.

A word on this clone: The germline gene is not matched at one end of the junction; a read error may be the cause. The chain couples TRBV7-7 to TRBJ1-6; 7 nucleotides align to TRBD1. Germline lookup yields CDR1 SSHAT and CDR2 FNYEAQ (reference sequence). This CDR3 has 12 amino acids. The CDR3 spells CASRPTGVPLHF. CDR3 nucleotide sequence: TGTGCTAGCAGGCCAACAGGGGTGCCCCTCCACTTT.

This clone has only one observation. J is TRBJ2-4 and V is TRBV7-2; TRBD1 matches at 10 bases. CDR3 length: 14 amino acids. The V gene's germline CDR1 is SGHTA and CDR2 FQGNSA. Trimming removed 5 bases from V and 11 bases from J; junction bases left unmatched: 9. This CDR3 reads CASSPWGDRGLQYF. DNA for the CDR3: TGTGCCAGCAGCCCTTGGGGGGACAGGGGCCTTCAGTACTTC. The full variable domain, in which reference TRBV7-2 and TRBJ2-4 provide the parts outside the CDR3, is GAGVSQSPSNKVTEKGKDVELRCDPISGHTALYWYRQSLGQGLEFLIYFQGNSAPDKSGLPSDRFSAERTGGSVSTLTIQRTQQEDSAVYLCASSPWGDRGLQYFGAGTRLSVL.

The chain combines TRBV5-5 with TRBJ2-7; 7 bases map to TRBD1. Germline values: CDR1 SGHKS, CDR2 YYEKEE (reference sequence). The CDR3 extends over 14 amino acids. V was clipped by 0 bases and J by 2 bases; unmatched bases: 2. The CDR3 loop is CASSLVRGPYEQYF. The DNA of the CDR3 is TGTGCCAGCAGCTTGGTAAGGGGGCCCTACGAGCAGTACTTC.

This rearrangement joins TRBV29-1 to TRBJ1-2; D possibly corresponds to TRBD1 (5 bases). In germline, CDR1 is SQVTM, CDR2 ANQGSEA. The length of the CDR3 is 11 residues. The CDR3 DNA reads TGCAGTGCCAGGGAGGGCAATGGCTACACCTTC. Translated, it gives CSAREGNGYTF.

This clone appeared a few times. This chain uses TRBV2 with TRBJ1-2, with 9 bases aligning to TRBD1. This CDR3 spans 16 amino acids. V shed 7 bases, J shed 13 bases, and the junction held 22 bases outside the gene matches. Per germline, CDR1 SNHLY and CDR2 FYNNEI. The CDR3 protein is CASIPFLGQGRGGPTF. CDR3 sequence (DNA): TGTGCCAGCATTCCATTCTTGGGACAGGGAAGAGGGGGCCCCACCTTC.

This clone was observed a handful of times. The chain recombines TRBV10-3 with TRBJ1-6; 8 positions match TRBD1. CDR1 ENHRY and CDR2 SYGVKD come from the germline V gene. The V and J ends lost 8 bases and 5 bases, in that order; junction bases with no gene match: 8. CDR3 length equals 15 residues. CDR3 bases: TGTGCCATCGGGGCAGGGGGCGTCAATAATTCACCCCTCCACTTT. This encodes CAIGAGGVNNSPLHF.

The chain combines TRBV19 with TRBJ1-2; tentatively, D is TRBD1 (5 bases). V shed 2 bases and J shed 7 bases, with 11 bases lying between them. This CDR3 has 13 residues. Germline CDR1 LNHDA, CDR2 SQIVND (reference sequence). The CDR3 reads CASSIRQLSGYTF. The DNA for the CDR3 is TGTGCCAGTAGTATACGACAGCTGAGTGGCTACACCTTC.

The chain recombines TRBV9 with TRBJ2-3, with D maybe TRBD2 (5 bases). Trimming removed 1 base at V and 6 bases at J, with 15 bases between. Germline V gene sequence: CDR1 SGDLS, CDR2 YYNGEE. This CDR3 region has 15 residues. In DNA, the CDR3 is TGTGCCAGCAGCGTACAGCCTCTGGGAGCGGATACGCAGTATTTT. Translation gives CASSVQPLGADTQYF. The full variable domain, with the rest looked up from reference TRBV9 and TRBJ2-3, is DSGVTQTPKHLITATGQRVTLRCSPRSGDLSVYWYQQSLDQGLQFLIQYYNGEERAKGNILERFSAQQFPDLHSELNLSSLELGDSALYFCASSVQPLGADTQYFGPGTRLTVL.

This clone was observed many times. The chain employs TRBV2 and TRBJ1-2; 8 bases map to TRBD1. The V and J ends lost 2 bases and 8 bases, in that order; junction bases with no gene match: 10. Germline CDR1 SNHLY, CDR2 FYNNEI. This CDR3 contains 15 residues. CDR3 sequence (DNA): TGTGCCAGCAGTGAAAGATCAGGGGGCGCGCGGGGCTACACCTTC. This encodes CASSERSGGARGYTF.

The chain is built from TRBV5-6 and TRBJ2-1, with a possible D match to TRBD2 (6 bases). The CDR3 runs 13 residues. Trimming shortened V by 5 bases and J by 4 bases, and 10 bases separated the two germline ends. CDR1 is SGHDT, CDR2 YYEEEE, per germline. The CDR3 coding sequence is TGTGCCAGCAGGTACGGGAGATACAATGAGCAGTTCTTC. Its protein is CASRYGRYNEQFF.

The chain is built from TRBV7-3 and TRBJ2-3; 9 nucleotides align to TRBD1. Germline V gives CDR1 SGHTA, CDR2 FQGTGA. V trimming: 5 bases; J trimming: 4 bases; junction bases outside the gene matches: 4. The CDR3 is 14 amino acids. The chain's CDR3 is CASSPRQGADTQYF. The CDR3 bases are TGTGCCAGCAGCCCAAGACAGGGGGCAGATACGCAGTATTTT.

This chain joins TRBV27 and TRBJ2-7, with 15 bases that match TRBD2. This CDR3 is built from 19 residues. The J segment lost 5 bases and the V segment lost 6 bases, leaving 17 bases of the junction unmatched. Germline assignment: CDR1 MNHEY and CDR2 SMNVEV (reference sequence). The CDR3 here is CASSNPGTSGRLLEDEQYF. The CDR3 DNA reads TGTGCCAGCAGCAACCCCGGGACTAGCGGGAGGTTGCTAGAGGACGAGCAGTACTTC.

The rearrangement uses TRBV7-2 and TRBJ1-2, with D uncertain. The CDR3 spans 14 residues. Trimming removed 6 bases from V and 6 bases from J, with 17 bases in between. CDR1 is SGHTA, CDR2 FQGNSA, per germline. CDR3 protein: CASSPPGKEDGYTF. The CDR3 DNA reads as TGTGCCAGCAGTCCCCCCGGAAAGGAGGATGGCTACACCTTC.

In its sample, this clone was seen a few times. The J gene is TRBJ1-5, the V gene TRBV25-1; D gene unclear. The CDR3 length is 14 residues. The V end lost 3 bases, the J end lost 3 bases, and 9 bases lay between the germline ends. Germline V lookup: CDR1 MGHDK, CDR2 SYGVNS. The CDR3 is CASSDPGNNQPQHF. DNA for the CDR3: TGTGCCAGCAGTGACCCGGGGAACAATCAGCCCCAGCATTTT. The variable domain in full, completed from reference TRBV25-1 and TRBJ1-5, reads EADIYQTPRYLVIGTGKKITLECSQTMGHDKMYWYQQDPGMELHLIHYSYGVNSTEKGDLSSESTVSRIRTEHFPLTLESARPSHTSQYLCASSDPGNNQPQHFGDGTRLSIL.

The chain uses TRBV6-1 and TRBJ2-7; D might be TRBD2 (5 bases). The ends were cut back, 2 bases at V and 2 bases at J, with 13 bases in the middle. The CDR3 length is 15 residues. Per germline, CDR1 MNHNS and CDR2 SASEGT. The CDR3 DNA is TGTGCCAGCAGTGAACTCCCAGCGGAGGCCTACGAGCAGTACTTC. Encoded protein: CASSELPAEAYEQYF.